Shown below are 23 T cell receptor beta chains from a single sample sequenced in a study of cytomegalovirus exposure and HLA in healthy donors. PCR was performed using 60 Vbeta and 13 Jbeta primers. Profiling relied on immunoSEQ multiplex PCR, and the TCRdb table lists in-frame clones only, not all of them. The sample records tens of thousands of clones, about three quarters being singletons. Sequencing used PBMCs. The origin of the receptors is a man in his fifties in good health and CMV-seropositive.

The chain links TRBV5-1 to TRBJ2-5, with TRBD2 as a possible D gene (7 bases). Per germline, CDR1 SGHRS and CDR2 YFSETQ. The V and J ends lost 0 bases and 2 bases respectively, with 11 bases between them. The CDR3 length is 15 residues. In DNA form, the CDR3 reads TGCGCCAGCAGCTTGGTGGGGGGGACACAAGAGACCCAGTACTTC. Amino acid sequence: CASSLVGGTQETQYF.

The genes are TRBV5-4 and TRBJ2-7, with 12 positions matching TRBD2. V lost 2 bases, J lost 0 bases, and 9 bases stayed unmatched. Per the germline V gene, CDR1 is SGHNT and CDR2 is YYREEE (reference sequence). This CDR3 contains 18 residues. CDR3 loop: CASSLGAGLAGLSYEQYF. As DNA, the CDR3 is TGTGCCAGCAGCTTAGGGGCGGGACTAGCGGGCCTCTCCTACGAGCAGTACTTC.

J is TRBJ2-3 and V is TRBV7-9; 12 positions agree with TRBD2. The CDR3 is made up of 18 amino acids. The germline gives CDR1 SEHNR, CDR2 FQNEAQ (reference sequence). V lost 5 bases to trimming and J lost 0 bases; unmatched junction nucleotides: 9. This CDR3 reads CASSPSTSGRKSTDTQYF. CDR3 DNA: TGTGCCAGCAGCCCTTCAACTAGCGGGAGGAAAAGCACAGATACGCAGTATTTT.

The chain has TRBV6-5 and TRBJ1-2; D might be TRBD1 (5 bases). This CDR3 spans 14 amino acids. Germline loops: CDR1 MNHEY, CDR2 SVGAGI. The V end lost 5 bases, the J end lost 4 bases, and 14 bases lay between the germline ends. CDR3 protein: CASSHSSGGYGYTF. CDR3 DNA sequence: TGTGCCAGCAGTCATTCAAGCGGGGGCTATGGCTACACCTTC.

The chain uses TRBV2 and TRBJ2-7; 11 positions agree with TRBD2. This CDR3 comprises 15 residues. V trimming: 4 bases; J trimming: 2 bases; junction bases outside the gene matches: 4. Germline values: CDR1 SNHLY, CDR2 FYNNEI. CDR3 DNA sequence: TGTGCCAGCAGTGGGCGACTAGCGGGGCCCTACGAGCAGTACTTC. Its translation: CASSGRLAGPYEQYF.

This clone was seen a few times. The rearrangement joins TRBV15 to TRBJ1-2, with 7 bases that match TRBD1. The CDR3 has 14 amino acids. Unmatched junction bases numbered 0, after V lost 1 base and J lost 1 base. Germline V CDR1 and CDR2: LNHNV, YYDKDF (reference sequence). The CDR3 spells CATSRGQGNYGYTF. CDR3 coding DNA: TGTGCCACCAGCAGAGGACAGGGTAACTATGGCTACACCTTC.

The V call is TRBV11-1, the J call TRBJ1-1; tentative D call: TRBD1 (6 bases). The CDR3 consists of 14 residues. The ends were cut back, 5 bases at V and 4 bases at J, with 14 bases in the middle. Per the germline V gene, CDR1 is SGHAT and CDR2 is FQDESV (reference sequence). In DNA, the CDR3 is TGTGCCAGCAGCCCTACCGGACAGCTCACTGAAGCTTTCTTT. Translating it yields CASSPTGQLTEAFF.

The CDR3 DNA reads TGCAGCGGGGGACTAGCGGGGATTCGGGACACCGGGGAGCTGTTTTTT. Its translation: CSGGLAGIRDTGELFF. The chain carries TRBV29-1 and TRBJ2-2, with 13 bases aligning to TRBD2. The CDR3 has 16 amino acids. CDR1 is SQVTM and CDR2 is ANQGSEA in the germline V gene. J was trimmed by 3 bases and V by 7 bases; bases with no gene match: 8.

By share, this clone counts as medium-sized. The chain uses TRBV21-1 and TRBJ2-1; the table's D call, TRBD1, was not checked against the DNA. TRBV21-1 is labeled a pseudogene. The CDR3 runs to 12 residues. The CDR3 region has the DNA TGTGCCAGCAGCTGCCTAGGACACCCGCAGTTCTTC. Its protein is CASSCLGHPQFF.

This chain links TRBV14 with TRBJ2-5, with 10 bases that match TRBD2. The germline CDR1 and CDR2 sequences are SGHDN and FVKESK. The CDR3 has 15 residues. V gave up 5 bases and J gave up 3 bases; unmatched junction bases: 6. The CDR3 is CASSTLAGAKETQYF. The CDR3 nucleotides read TGTGCCAGCAGCACCCTAGCGGGGGCAAAAGAGACCCAGTACTTC.

The V gene is TRBV14, the J gene TRBJ2-7; TRBD1 matches 7 bases. The V gene end was trimmed by 1 base and the J gene end by 2 bases; junction bases not matched to a gene: 8. Germline CDR1 and CDR2: SGHDN and FVKESK. The CDR3 has 16 amino acids. CDR3 loop: CASSQGLDRRTYEQYF. Written as DNA, the CDR3 is TGTGCCAGCAGCCAAGGACTGGACAGGCGCACCTACGAGCAGTACTTC.

The chain has TRBV11-2 and TRBJ1-1, with D possibly being TRBD1 (5 bases). The CDR3 is 15 residues long. Germline V CDR1 and CDR2: SGHAT, FQNNGV. Trimming took off 5 bases at V and 1 base at J, with 14 bases between the two ends. CDR3 DNA: TGTGCCAGCAGCGGACTACAGGTTAGGAACACTGAAGCTTTCTTT. This gives the protein CASSGLQVRNTEAFF. Combining the CDR3 with reference TRBV11-2 and TRBJ1-1 gives the whole variable domain EAGVAQSPRYKIIEKRQSVAFWCNPISGHATLYWYQQILGQGPKLLIQFQNNGVVDDSQLPKDRFSAERLKGVDSTLKIQPAKLEDSAVYLCASSGLQVRNTEAFFGQGTRLTVV.

J is TRBJ1-4 and V is TRBV4-1; TRBD1 agrees at 9 bases. Germline lookup yields CDR1 MGHRA and CDR2 YSYEKL. The CDR3 sequence is 14 residues long. After removal of 4 bases from V and 10 bases from J, the junction contained 7 bases not matched to a gene. CDR3 DNA sequence: TGCGCCAGCAGCCGAAACGAACAGGGGGCAAAACTGTTTTTT. Amino acids: CASSRNEQGAKLFF.

This CDR3 is CASSRGTSWDTDTQYF. CDR3 coding DNA: TGCGCCAGCAGCCGAGGGACTAGCTGGGACACAGATACGCAGTATTTT. V usage is TRBV10-2 and J usage is TRBJ2-3, with 9 bases identical to TRBD2. From germline, CDR1 is WSHSY and CDR2 SAAADI. The J segment lost 2 bases and the V segment lost 6 bases, leaving 9 bases of the junction unmatched. This CDR3 is built from 16 residues.

The chain carries TRBV30 and TRBJ1-5; TRBD1 matches 8 bases. This CDR3 region has 16 residues. The J segment lost 1 base and the V segment lost 1 base, leaving 6 bases of the junction unmatched. Germline CDR1 is GTSNPN and CDR2 is SVGIG (reference sequence). CDR3 residues: CAWSAAGTGSNQPQHF. The CDR3 DNA is TGTGCCTGGAGTGCTGCCGGGACAGGCAGCAATCAGCCCCAGCATTTT. Complete variable domain (other parts from reference TRBV30 and TRBJ1-5): SQTIHQWPATLVQPVGSPLSLECTVEGTSNPNLYWYRQAAGRGLQLLFYSVGIGQISSEVPQNLSASRPQDRQFILSSKKLLLSDSGFYLCAWSAAGTGSNQPQHFGDGTRLSIL.

This clone has a handful of counts. The chain combines TRBV28 with TRBJ1-1, with 11 positions matching TRBD1. V lost 6 bases, J lost 1 base, and 10 bases stayed unmatched. CDR3 length: 17 amino acids. The V gene's germline CDR1 is MDHEN and CDR2 SYDVKM. The CDR3 here is CASSPRTGGSWNTEAFF. The CDR3, as DNA: TGTGCCAGCAGCCCTCGGACAGGGGGCAGTTGGAACACTGAAGCTTTCTTT.

This rearrangement joins TRBV30 to TRBJ2-1; D is perhaps TRBD1 (6 bases). V lost 4 bases and J 7 bases, leaving 11 bases between the germline ends. The V gene's germline CDR1 is GTSNPN and CDR2 SVGIG (reference sequence). The CDR3 extends over 12 amino acids. As DNA, the CDR3 is TGTGCCTGGACCATAGGACAGAATGAGCAGTTCTTC. Translating it yields CAWTIGQNEQFF.

This clone was observed a handful of times. The chain links TRBV6-5 to TRBJ1-3; 8 nucleotides line up with TRBD1. V lost 2 bases and J lost 0; bases outside the gene matches: 0. The CDR3 sequence is 15 residues long. Germline-derived CDR1 and CDR2 are MNHEY and SVGAGI. DNA for the CDR3: TGTGCCAGCAGTTACGACAGGGGCTCTGGAAACACCATATATTTT. It translates to CASSYDRGSGNTIYF.

The rearrangement links TRBV4-2 to TRBJ2-2; TRBD1 might be the D (5 bases). The CDR3 has 17 amino acids. Germline V lookup: CDR1 LGHNA, CDR2 YNFKEQ. The V gene lost 0 bases and the J gene lost 5 bases, with 16 bases spanning the gap. The CDR3 region is CASSQDMGQARTGELFF. The CDR3, as DNA: TGTGCCAGCAGCCAAGATATGGGGCAGGCGAGGACCGGGGAGCTGTTTTTT.

This chain links TRBV18 with TRBJ2-3; TRBD1 matches at 7 bases. This CDR3 spans 17 amino acids. Germline V gene sequence: CDR1 KGHSH, CDR2 LQKENI. With V trimmed by 2 bases and J by 2 bases, 10 bases remained unmatched. The CDR3 sequence is CASSPSAPGGNTDTQYF. The DNA of the CDR3 is TGTGCCAGCTCACCAAGCGCGCCAGGGGGAAACACAGATACGCAGTATTTT.

The chain combines TRBV4-1 with TRBJ1-1; D possibly corresponds to TRBD1 (6 bases). Germline CDR1 MGHRA, CDR2 YSYEKL. CDR3 length equals 17 residues. Trimming removed 0 bases at V and 0 bases at J, with 14 bases between. The DNA for the CDR3 is TGCGCCAGCAGCCAAGAAAAGGACAGCGCCATGAACACTGAAGCTTTCTTT. Translation: CASSQEKDSAMNTEAFF.

The chain has TRBV30 and TRBJ1-2; unclear D gene. Germline CDR1 and CDR2: GTSNPN and SVGIG (reference sequence). V was pared by 5 bases and J by 8 bases, with 12 bases between. The CDR3 is 11 amino acids. The CDR3 region has the DNA TGTGCCTGGCAGGTGGCTGGGGGCTACACCTTC. Translation gives CAWQVAGGYTF.

This clone came up a few times. V and J are TRBV4-1 and TRBJ2-3; D uncertain. Trimming pared 6 bases from V and 0 bases from J, leaving 16 bases between. The CDR3 spans 16 residues. Germline CDR1 is MGHRA and CDR2 is YSYEKL. The CDR3 here is CASSPRLASSTDTQYF. CDR3 nucleotides: TGCGCCAGCAGTCCAAGACTCGCCTCTAGCACAGATACGCAGTATTTT.